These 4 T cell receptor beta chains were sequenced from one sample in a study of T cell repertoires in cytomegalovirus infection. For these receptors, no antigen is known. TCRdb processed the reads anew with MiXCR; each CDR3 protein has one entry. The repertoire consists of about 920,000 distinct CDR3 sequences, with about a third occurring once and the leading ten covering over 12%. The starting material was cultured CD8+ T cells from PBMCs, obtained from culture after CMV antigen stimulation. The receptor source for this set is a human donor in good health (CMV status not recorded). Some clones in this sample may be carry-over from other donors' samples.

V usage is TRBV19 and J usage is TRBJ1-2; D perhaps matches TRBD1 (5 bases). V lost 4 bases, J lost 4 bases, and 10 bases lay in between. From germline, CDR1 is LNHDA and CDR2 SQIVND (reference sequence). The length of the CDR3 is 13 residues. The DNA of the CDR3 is TGTGCCAGTAGTAATAGGGACCTCTATGGCTACACCTTC. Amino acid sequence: CASSNRDLYGYTF.

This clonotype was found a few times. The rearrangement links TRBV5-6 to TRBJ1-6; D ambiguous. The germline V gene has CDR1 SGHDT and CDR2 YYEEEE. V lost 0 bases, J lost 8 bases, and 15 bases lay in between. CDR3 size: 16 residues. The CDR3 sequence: CASSLVAETQYSPLHF. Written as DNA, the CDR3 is TGTGCCAGCAGCTTGGTCGCGGAGACTCAATATTCACCCCTCCACTTT.

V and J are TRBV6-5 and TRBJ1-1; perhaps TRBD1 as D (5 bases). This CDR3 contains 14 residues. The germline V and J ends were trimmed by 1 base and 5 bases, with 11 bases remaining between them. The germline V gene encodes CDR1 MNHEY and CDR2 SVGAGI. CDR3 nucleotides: TGTGCCAGCAGTTACTTGGGGGAGTTTACTGAAGCTTTCTTT. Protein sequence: CASSYLGEFTEAFF.

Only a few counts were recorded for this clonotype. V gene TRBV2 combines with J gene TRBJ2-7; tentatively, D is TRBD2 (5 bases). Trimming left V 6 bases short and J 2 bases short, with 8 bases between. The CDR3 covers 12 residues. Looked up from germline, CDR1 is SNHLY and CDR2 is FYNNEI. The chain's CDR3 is CASRRTAYEQYV. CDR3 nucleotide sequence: TGTGCCAGCAGAAGGACTGCCTACGAGCAGTACGTC.